The table lists the clone carrying this T cell receptor beta chain with a few counts. Its target is not known. A junction end diverges from the germline sequence, so it may reflect a read error. This sample also contains other DNA sequences that code for the same CDR3. This specimen belongs to a study of CD8+ T cells in alopecia areata. About the research overall: Among treated patients, oral tofacitinib was administered at 5 to 10 mg twice daily.

The CDR3 consists of 12 residues. Germline CDR1 SEHNR, CDR2 FQNEAQ (reference sequence). Findings of the study overall: Higher clonality was seen in lesional scalp than in normal scalp, especially in alopecia totalis/universalis.

Isolated RNA was reverse transcribed into cDNA used as the sequencing template. The data were produced by immunoSEQ multiplex PCR, yet TCRdb's version contains in-frame clones alone and is incomplete. The sample gives around 140,000 clones, almost 50% of which show up once; about 19% is in the top ten. Isolation of CD4+ and CD8+ T cells from PBMCs was achieved by sorting. This chain links TRBV7-9 with TRBJ2-7, with D uncertain. This sample comprised CD8+ T cells sorted from blood, obtained at week 0. This TCR came from a human donor with alopecia areata. The CDR3 nucleotides are TGTGCCAGCAGTTTAGGGTCATACGAGCAGTACTTC. As protein: CASSLGSYEQYF.